This T cell receptor (beta chain) appears in the sequencing data of a study of shared clonotypes between healthy human individuals. Broader study findings: The generation probabilities recorded for non-shared clonotypes fell below those of clonotypes shared by all four donors.

Researchers divided each subset's genomic DNA evenly across several immunoSEQ plates. Method: immunoSEQ multiplex PCR; TCRdb's copy keeps in-frame clones and lacks some. The table includes around 2,000,000 clones, 85% to 95% detected once. Worth noting for this clone: Its antigen is as yet unknown.

Trimming took 2 bases from V and 1 from J, leaving 13 bases between them. The CDR3 length is 16 residues. CDR1 is SNHLY and CDR2 is FYNNEI in the germline V gene. Sequences were obtained from naive CD4+ T cells sorted from blood. The subset: CD45RA+ positively selected. The source is a man aged 18 to 30 in good health. This chain connects TRBV2 to TRBJ2-3, with D perhaps TRBD2 (6 bases). Here the CDR3 DNA reads TGTGCCAGCAGTGAACTGGGGCGGGGAGGCACAGATACGCAGTATTTT. Translation gives CASSELGRGGTDTQYF.